The T cell receptor (beta chain) under discussion was sequenced for a study of T cell repertoires in cytomegalovirus infection. Study-level information: Selection of CMV epitopes for the study included recently identified HLA-C-restricted and well-studied HLA-B-restricted ones.

The CDR3 has 16 amino acids. Unmatched junction bases numbered 8, after V lost 0 bases and J lost 5 bases. Germline values: CDR1 SEHNR, CDR2 FQNEAQ (reference sequence). This clonotype occurred many times. Its specificity is not known. TCRdb reanalysed the reads using MiXCR and keeps one entry per CDR3 protein. The table lists over 250,000 distinct CDR3 sequences, roughly 21% of them singletons. This chain links TRBV7-9 with TRBJ2-5, with TRBD1 matching 8 bases. Material: cultured PBMCs, obtained from culture after CMV antigen stimulation. The TCR originated in a human donor in good health (CMV status not recorded). Some clones in this sample may be carry-over from other donors' samples. CDR3 residues: CASSLALAGGAETQYF. DNA of the CDR3: TGTGCCAGCAGCTTAGCGCTGGCAGGGGGCGCGGAGACCCAGTACTTC.